This T cell receptor (beta chain) came from a study of technical replicates of blood from a handful of donors. CDR3 size: 11 residues. Germline-derived CDR1 and CDR2 are SNHLY and FYNNEI. V was pared by 4 bases and J by 8 bases, with 6 bases between. Generated by immunoSEQ multiplex PCR, the TCRdb table keeps only in-frame clones and is missing some. The sample has tens of thousands of clones; approximately 94% are singletons. The sample taken for sequencing was T cells isolated from PBMCs. The TCR originated in a human donor in good health. This sequence joins TRBV2 and TRBJ2-1; D may be TRBD2 (5 bases). The DNA for the CDR3 is TGTGCCAGCAGTGCGGAGGATGAGCAGTTCTTC. Protein product: CASSAEDEQFF.